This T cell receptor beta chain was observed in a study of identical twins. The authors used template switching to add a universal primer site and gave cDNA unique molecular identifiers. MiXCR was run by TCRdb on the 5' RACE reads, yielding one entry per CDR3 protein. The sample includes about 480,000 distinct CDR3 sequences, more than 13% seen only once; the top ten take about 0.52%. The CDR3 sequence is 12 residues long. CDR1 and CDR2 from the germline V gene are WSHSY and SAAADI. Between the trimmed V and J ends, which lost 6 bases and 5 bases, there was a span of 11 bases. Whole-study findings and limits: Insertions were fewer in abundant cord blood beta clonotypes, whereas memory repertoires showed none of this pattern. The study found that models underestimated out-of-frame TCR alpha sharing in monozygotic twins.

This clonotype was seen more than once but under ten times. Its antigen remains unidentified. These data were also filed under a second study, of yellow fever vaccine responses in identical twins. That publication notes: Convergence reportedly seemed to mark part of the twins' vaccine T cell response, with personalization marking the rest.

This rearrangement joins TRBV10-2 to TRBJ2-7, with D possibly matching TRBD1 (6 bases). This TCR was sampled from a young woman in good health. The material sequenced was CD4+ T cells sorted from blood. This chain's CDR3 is CASSDRFNEQYF. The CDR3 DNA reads TGCGCCAGCAGCGACAGGTTTAACGAGCAGTACTTC.